Given below is one T cell receptor (beta chain) in context. Its antigen is not identified. The data belong to a study of OX40 agonist ivuxolimab in advanced cancers. General study results and limits: At 0.1 to 3.0 mg/kg and by week 6, CD4+ and CD8+ T cells in the blood had expanded clonally. Normalized expansion of T-cell clones was also low for some nonresponders.

Trimming pared 3 bases from V and 1 base from J, leaving 6 bases between. The CDR3 is 14 amino acids. CDR1 is SGHTA, CDR2 FQGNSA, per germline. Sequenced by immunoSEQ multiplex PCR; TCRdb stores in-frame clones only, minus some. This table has about 46,000 clones, approximately 80% appearing once. Material: CD4+ or CD8+ T cells sorted from blood, obtained in a trial of the OX40 agonist ivuxolimab. This TCR derives from an adult with an advanced solid tumor such as melanoma, head and neck, liver or kidney cancer. This rearrangement joins TRBV7-2 to TRBJ2-2; D is unclear. In DNA form, the CDR3 reads TGTGCCAGCAGCTTTAACTGGAACACCGGGGAGCTGTTTTTT. Translating it yields CASSFNWNTGELFF. Complete variable domain (other parts from reference TRBV7-2 and TRBJ2-2): GAGVSQSPSNKVTEKGKDVELRCDPISGHTALYWYRQSLGQGLEFLIYFQGNSAPDKSGLPSDRFSAERTGGSVSTLTIQRTQQEDSAVYLCASSFNWNTGELFFGEGSRLTVL.